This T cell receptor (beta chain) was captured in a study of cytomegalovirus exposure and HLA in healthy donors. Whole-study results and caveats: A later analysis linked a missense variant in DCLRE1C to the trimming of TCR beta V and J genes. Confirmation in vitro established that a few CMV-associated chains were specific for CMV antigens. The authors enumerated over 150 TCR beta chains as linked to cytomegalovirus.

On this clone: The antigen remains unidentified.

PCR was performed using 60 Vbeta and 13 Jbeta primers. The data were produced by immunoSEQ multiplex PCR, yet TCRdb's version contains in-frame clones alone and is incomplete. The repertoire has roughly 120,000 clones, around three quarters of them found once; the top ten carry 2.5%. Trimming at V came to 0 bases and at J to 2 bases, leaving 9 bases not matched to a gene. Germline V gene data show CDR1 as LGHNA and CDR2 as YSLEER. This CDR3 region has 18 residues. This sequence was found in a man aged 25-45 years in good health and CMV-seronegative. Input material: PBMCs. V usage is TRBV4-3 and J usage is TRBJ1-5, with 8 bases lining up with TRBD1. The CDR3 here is CASSQDWAGGAGNQPQHF. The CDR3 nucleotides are TGCGCCAGCAGCCAAGACTGGGCAGGGGGCGCGGGCAATCAGCCCCAGCATTTT.